Listed below are T cell receptor beta chains from one sample, sequenced in a study of cytomegalovirus exposure and HLA in healthy donors. Libraries were prepared by immunoSEQ multiplex PCR; TCRdb keeps only in-frame clonotypes and omits some of them. The sample has approximately 200,000 clones; around 85% are singletons. The sequenced sample consisted of PBMCs. Receptors were obtained from a woman aged 45-60 years in good health and CMV-seronegative. Both conserved end residues are part of each CDR3. The D gene is left open where the match is weak. A clone size is listed for some rows: how often the clone was seen (once, few, many), or a class if it is expanded.

abundance: .; j_gene: TRBJ2-7; d_gene: TRBD2; v_gene: TRBV5-1; CDR3nt: TGCGCCAGCAGCCCCGCTAGCGGCACCTACGAGCAGTACTTC; CDR3aa: CASSPASGTYEQYF
abundance: few; j_gene: TRBJ1-2; d_gene: TRBD1; v_gene: TRBV4-2; CDR3nt: TGTGCCAGCAGCCCAAGTTTCCAGGACAGGGGTAAAACCTTC; CDR3aa: CASSPSFQDRGKTF
abundance: .; j_gene: TRBJ2-2; d_gene: .; v_gene: TRBV15; CDR3nt: TGTGCCACCAGCAGAGATCCTGATAGCTTCCGTGGCGGGGAGCTGTTTTTT; CDR3aa: CATSRDPDSFRGGELFF
abundance: .; j_gene: TRBJ2-7; d_gene: TRBD2; v_gene: TRBV2; CDR3nt: TGTGCCAGCAGTGAACATACTAGCGGGAGCTACTCCTACGAGCAGTACTTC; CDR3aa: CASSEHTSGSYSYEQYF
abundance: .; j_gene: TRBJ2-1; d_gene: TRBD2; v_gene: TRBV7-2; CDR3nt: TGTGCCAGCAGCTTAGTCAGTCTAGCGGGAGGTGGTGAGCAGTTCTTC; CDR3aa: CASSLVSLAGGGEQFF
abundance: .; j_gene: TRBJ1-4; d_gene: TRBD1; v_gene: TRBV28; CDR3nt: TGTGCCAGCAGTTCCTCCGGACAGGGAGGGGAAAAACTGTTTTTT; CDR3aa: CASSSSGQGGEKLFF
abundance: .; j_gene: TRBJ2-1; d_gene: TRBD2; v_gene: TRBV28; CDR3nt: TGTGCCAGCAGTTTATGGACGGGGAGGGGAGACGAGCAGTTCTTC; CDR3aa: CASSLWTGRGDEQFF
abundance: .; j_gene: TRBJ2-1; d_gene: TRBD1; v_gene: TRBV27; CDR3nt: TGTGCCAGCAGTATTCGACAGGGATCCTCTGAGCAGTTCTTC; CDR3aa: CASSIRQGSSEQFF
abundance: .; j_gene: TRBJ1-2; d_gene: .; v_gene: TRBV4-2; CDR3nt: TGTGCCAGCAGCCAAGCGTCGGAGGGACGGTATGGCTACACCTTC; CDR3aa: CASSQASEGRYGYTF
abundance: .; j_gene: TRBJ2-5; d_gene: TRBD1; v_gene: TRBV7-9; CDR3nt: TGTGCCAGCAGCCCCGGACAGGGGGTAGGTCAAGAGACCCAGTACTTC; CDR3aa: CASSPGQGVGQETQYF
abundance: .; j_gene: TRBJ2-7; d_gene: TRBD2; v_gene: TRBV5-6; CDR3nt: TGTGCCAGCAGCGAGGGACTAGCGGGAGTGGGATTTAAGTACGAGCAGTACTTC; CDR3aa: CASSEGLAGVGFKYEQYF
abundance: .; j_gene: TRBJ1-5; d_gene: TRBD1; v_gene: TRBV2; CDR3nt: TGTGCCAGCAGTAGTGACAGGGGGCTTCGTCAGCCCCAGCATTTT; CDR3aa: CASSSDRGLRQPQHF
abundance: .; j_gene: TRBJ1-5; d_gene: TRBD1; v_gene: TRBV7-2; CDR3nt: TGTGCCAGCAGCTTCCAGCAGGGGGGCCTTCAGCCCCAGCATTTT; CDR3aa: CASSFQQGGLQPQHF
abundance: few; j_gene: TRBJ1-1; d_gene: .; v_gene: TRBV6-1; CDR3nt: TGTGCCAGCAGTATAGGGGACACTGAAGCTTTCTTT; CDR3aa: CASSIGDTEAFF
abundance: .; j_gene: TRBJ2-7; d_gene: TRBD2; v_gene: TRBV18; CDR3nt: TGTGCCAGCTCCCAGATGACTAGCGGGGGCAACTACGAGCAGTACTTC; CDR3aa: CASSQMTSGGNYEQYF
abundance: .; j_gene: TRBJ2-3; d_gene: .; v_gene: TRBV21-1; CDR3nt: TGTGCCAGCAGCAAAGGAGAGACAGGGGGCGGTGGCACAGATACGCAGTATTTT; CDR3aa: CASSKGETGGGGTDTQYF
abundance: .; j_gene: TRBJ2-1; d_gene: TRBD2; v_gene: TRBV9; CDR3nt: TGTGCCAGCAGCGTAGAACTAGCGGCCCACAATGAGCAGTTCTTC; CDR3aa: CASSVELAAHNEQFF
abundance: .; j_gene: TRBJ1-5; d_gene: .; v_gene: TRBV11-2; CDR3nt: TGTGCCAGCAGCCTCCACCCCTCCGAGGGGGATCAGCCCCAGCATTTT; CDR3aa: CASSLHPSEGDQPQHF
abundance: .; j_gene: TRBJ2-1; d_gene: .; v_gene: TRBV28; CDR3nt: TGTGCCAGCAGTTTTGGTACGTTCAGGTCCTACAATGAGCAGTTCTTC; CDR3aa: CASSFGTFRSYNEQFF
abundance: .; j_gene: TRBJ1-5; d_gene: .; v_gene: TRBV19; CDR3nt: TGTGCCAGTAGCAGACAGACCAATCAGCCCCAGCATTTT; CDR3aa: CASSRQTNQPQHF
abundance: .; j_gene: TRBJ1-1; d_gene: .; v_gene: TRBV10-3; CDR3nt: TGTGCCATCAGTGATTCCGGGAACGCGAACACTGAAGCTTTCTTT; CDR3aa: CAISDSGNANTEAFF
abundance: .; j_gene: TRBJ2-3; d_gene: .; v_gene: TRBV4-1; CDR3nt: TGCGCCAGCAGCCAAGATACAAGGAGGGTAAACACAGATACGCAGTATTTT; CDR3aa: CASSQDTRRVNTDTQYF
abundance: .; j_gene: TRBJ2-5; d_gene: .; v_gene: TRBV4-2; CDR3nt: TGTGCCAGCAGCCAGTCGACTAGTAACGGGGAGACCCAGTACTTC; CDR3aa: CASSQSTSNGETQYF
abundance: .; j_gene: TRBJ2-1; d_gene: .; v_gene: TRBV28; CDR3nt: TGTGCCAGCAGTTATTGGGCAGGGGGGTACAATGAGCAGTTCTTC; CDR3aa: CASSYWAGGYNEQFF
abundance: .; j_gene: TRBJ2-7; d_gene: TRBD2; v_gene: TRBV2; CDR3nt: TGTGCCAGCAGTGGGGCTGGCGGGAGCAACGAGCAGTACTTC; CDR3aa: CASSGAGGSNEQYF
abundance: .; j_gene: TRBJ2-1; d_gene: TRBD2; v_gene: TRBV7-9; CDR3nt: TGTGCCAGCAGCTTAATGGGACTAGCGGGAGTTGAGCAGTTCTTC; CDR3aa: CASSLMGLAGVEQFF